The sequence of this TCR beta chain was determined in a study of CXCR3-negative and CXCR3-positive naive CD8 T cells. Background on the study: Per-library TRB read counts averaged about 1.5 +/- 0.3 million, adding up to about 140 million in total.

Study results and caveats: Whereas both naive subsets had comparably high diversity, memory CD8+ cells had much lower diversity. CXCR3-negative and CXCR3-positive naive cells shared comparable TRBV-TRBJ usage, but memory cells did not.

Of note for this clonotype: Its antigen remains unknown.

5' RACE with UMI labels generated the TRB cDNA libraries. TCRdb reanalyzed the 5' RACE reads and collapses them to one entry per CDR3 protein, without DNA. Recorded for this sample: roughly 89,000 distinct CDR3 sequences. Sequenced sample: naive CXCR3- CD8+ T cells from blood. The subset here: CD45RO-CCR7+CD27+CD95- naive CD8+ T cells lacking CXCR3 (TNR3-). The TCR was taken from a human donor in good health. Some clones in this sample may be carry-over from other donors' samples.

CDR3 protein: CASTRLGSPQETQYF. This sequence joins TRBV9 and TRBJ2-5; TCRdb proposes TRBD2, but this gene call is untestable without DNA. The CDR3 runs 15 residues. Germline CDR1 and CDR2: SGDLS and YYNGEE.